This entry lists 27 T cell receptor beta chains sequenced from one sample in a study of neurological immune-mediated disorders. TCRdb re-derived calls from the 5' RACE reads in MiXCR, one entry per CDR3 protein. The data contain tens of thousands of distinct CDR3 sequences, 12% to 15% of them singletons. Specimen: PBMCs. The receptors originated from a woman between 45 and 65 years old with HTLV-1-associated myelopathy (HAM/TSP).

This clonotype was seen many times. V and J are TRBV11-1 and TRBJ2-1; tentative D call: TRBD1 (6 bases). CDR3 length: 14 amino acids. CDR1 is SGHAT, CDR2 FQDESV, per germline (reference sequence). V gave up 5 bases and J gave up 7 bases, with 15 bases separating them. Here the CDR3 DNA reads TGTGCCAGCAGCCCTTGGACAGATGGGAATGAGCAGTTCTTC. Residues: CASSPWTDGNEQFF.

This clonotype was observed a handful of times. The chain has TRBV11-1 and TRBJ1-1; unclear D gene. CDR1 SGHAT and CDR2 FQDESV come from the germline V gene (reference sequence). This CDR3 is built from 12 residues. The germline V and J ends were trimmed by 3 bases and 1 base, with 3 bases remaining between them. The CDR3 DNA sequence: TGTGCCAGCAGCTTGTGGAACACTGAAGCTTTCTTT. As protein: CASSLWNTEAFF. Filled out from reference TRBV11-1 and TRBJ1-1, the complete variable domain reads EAEVAQSPRYKITEKSQAVAFWCDPISGHATLYWYRQILGQGPELLVQFQDESVVDDSQLPKDRFSAERLKGVDSTLKIQPAELGDSAMYLCASSLWNTEAFFGQGTRLTVV.

There are many counts of this clonotype. The V call is TRBV15, the J call TRBJ1-6; D is ambiguous. This CDR3 comprises 14 residues. The V gene lost 1 base and the J gene lost 7 bases, with 8 bases spanning the gap. From germline, CDR1 is LNHNV and CDR2 YYDKDF (reference sequence). As DNA, the CDR3 is TGTGCCACCAGCAGAGGCGGGCTCAATTCACCCCTCCACTTT. Translation: CATSRGGLNSPLHF.

This clonotype is termed medium-sized. The chain recombines TRBV3-1 with TRBJ2-3; no reliable D call. The germline V and J ends were trimmed by 4 bases and 4 bases, with 18 bases remaining between them. The CDR3 covers 16 residues. Germline V lookup: CDR1 LGHDT, CDR2 YNNKEL (reference sequence). The CDR3 protein is CASSPGHTAVADTQYF. CDR3 sequence (DNA): TGTGCCAGCAGCCCCGGTCACACCGCGGTAGCAGATACGCAGTATTTT.

The table lists this clonotype with many counts. The rearrangement uses TRBV7-8 and TRBJ1-1, with 7 positions matching TRBD1. This CDR3 is built from 16 residues. J gave up 0 bases and V 2 bases, and 6 bases lay outside the gene matches. Germline loops: CDR1 SGHVS, CDR2 FQNEAQ. In DNA, the CDR3 is TGTGCCAGCAGCTTACGGTACGGGACAGTGAACACTGAAGCTTTCTTT. It specifies CASSLRYGTVNTEAFF.

This clonotype was recorded many times. The chain links TRBV15 to TRBJ1-4, with D unclear. The CDR3 has 15 amino acids. V shed 4 bases and J shed 8 bases, with 17 bases lying between them. Germline V CDR1 and CDR2: LNHNV, YYDKDF (reference sequence). The CDR3 region has the DNA TGTGCCACCAGCACAAACCCCGGACGGACGGAAAAACTGTTTTTT. Amino acids: CATSTNPGRTEKLFF.

Many counts were recorded for this clonotype. V usage is TRBV5-4 and J usage is TRBJ2-3; 11 bases line up with TRBD1. CDR1 SGHNT and CDR2 YYREEE come from the germline V gene (reference sequence). After removal of 4 bases from V and 7 bases from J, the junction contained 17 bases not matched to a gene. This CDR3 is built from 18 residues. The CDR3 region is CASSPVVTGTGGPYTQYF. CDR3 DNA: TGTGCCAGCAGCCCAGTGGTCACCGGGACAGGGGGACCTTATACGCAGTATTTT.

This clonotype was observed at least ten times. The chain uses TRBV29-1 and TRBJ2-2; D may be TRBD2 (5 bases). The CDR3 covers 11 residues. From germline, CDR1 is SQVTM and CDR2 ANQGSEA. V shed 7 bases and J shed 6 bases, with 9 bases lying between them. The CDR3 reads CSAKEAGELFF. The CDR3 nucleotides are TGCAGCGCTAAGGAGGCCGGGGAGCTGTTTTTT.

The gene calls are TRBV6-5 and TRBJ2-1; D is undetermined. There are 15 residues in the CDR3. V lost 10 bases and J 8 bases, leaving 24 bases between the germline ends. Germline V gives CDR1 MNHEY, CDR2 SVGAGI. CDR3 bases: TGTGCCAACAGCACCGACAACTTATCGTGGGATGAGCAGTTCTTC. It is translated as CANSTDNLSWDEQFF.

This clonotype was counted ten times or more. The CDR3 DNA reads TGTGCCTGGAGTGTAGCAGGGGGCAAGGGAGGCTACACCTTC. Protein product: CAWSVAGGKGGYTF. This chain connects TRBV30 to TRBJ1-2; 8 nucleotides agree with TRBD1. In germline, CDR1 is GTSNPN, CDR2 SVGIG (reference sequence). This CDR3 is built from 14 residues. After removal of 0 bases from V and 8 bases from J, the junction contained 8 bases not matched to a gene.

The rearrangement joins TRBV2 to TRBJ1-6; TRBD1 aligns across 10 bases. The CDR3 extends over 16 amino acids. Germline V gene lookup returns CDR1 SNHLY and CDR2 FYNNEI. With 6 bases clipped from V and 6 bases from J, the junction kept 8 bases outside the gene matches. The CDR3 coding sequence is TGTGCCAGCAGCGCTCCGGGACAGGGGCGTAATTCACCCCTCCACTTT. Protein: CASSAPGQGRNSPLHF. Together with reference TRBV2 and TRBJ1-6, the CDR3 gives the full variable domain: EPEVTQTPSHQVTQMGQEVILRCVPISNHLYFYWYRQILGQKVEFLVSFYNNEISEKSEIFDDQFSVERPDGSNFTLKIRSTKLEDSAMYFCASSAPGQGRNSPLHFGNGTRLTVT.

This clonotype was counted many times. The genes are TRBV5-1 and TRBJ2-5, with D perhaps given as TRBD1 or TRBD2 (5 bases each). The germline CDR1 and CDR2 sequences are SGHRS and YFSETQ. The ends were cut back, 1 base at V and 5 bases at J, with 15 bases in the middle. The length of the CDR3 is 15 residues. In DNA form, the CDR3 reads TGCGCCAGCAGCTTGTTCGGGACCTCCGCCGAGACCCAGTACTTC. Translating gives CASSLFGTSAETQYF. The whole variable domain, remainder taken from reference TRBV5-1 and TRBJ2-5, is KAGVTQTPRYLIKTRGQQVTLSCSPISGHRSVSWYQQTPGQGLQFLFEYFSETQRNKGNFPGRFSGRQFSNSRSEMNVSTLELGDSALYLCASSLFGTSAETQYFGPGTRLLVL.

The chain uses TRBV29-1 and TRBJ2-7; D not certain. The germline CDR1 and CDR2 sequences are SQVTM and ANQGSEA. This CDR3 spans 10 amino acids. Trimming removed 7 bases at V and 5 bases at J, with 9 bases between. This CDR3 reads CSAGWDEQYF. The CDR3 bases are TGCAGCGCTGGGTGGGACGAGCAGTACTTC.

The sample holds many counts of this clonotype. The V call is TRBV27, the J call TRBJ1-2; D not resolved. Germline V CDR1 and CDR2: MNHEY, SMNVEV (reference sequence). The CDR3 has 14 amino acids. Trimming removed 3 bases at V and 11 bases at J, with 19 bases between. The CDR3 DNA reads as TGTGCCAGCAGTTTGCTCTCCTCCCCCACCGGGTACACCTTC. This codes for CASSLLSSPTGYTF.

This clonotype was observed at least ten times. The chain links TRBV6-5 to TRBJ1-6; no firm D call. The CDR3 loop spans 15 amino acids. Germline CDR1 reads MNHEY; CDR2 reads SVGAGI. Deletions cut 2 bases from V and 9 bases from J, with 14 bases between. The CDR3 DNA follows: TGTGCCAGCAGTTACAGGGAGATCTGGGGTTCACCCCTCCACTTT. Translation gives CASSYREIWGSPLHF.

The sample holds many counts of this clonotype. This rearrangement joins TRBV20-1 to TRBJ1-1; D remains ambiguous. The CDR3 covers 15 residues. Germline CDR1 DFQATT, CDR2 SNEGSKA (reference sequence). V was trimmed by 0 bases and J by 7 bases, leaving 18 bases between them. CDR3 nucleotide sequence: TGCAGTGCTAGAGAGGGCCGAGGGTATATCAGTGAAGCTTTCTTT. It translates to CSAREGRGYISEAFF.

Ten or more counts support this clonotype. The chain carries TRBV5-1 and TRBJ2-3; no clear D gene. V shed 5 bases and J shed 1 base, with 14 bases lying between them. This CDR3 is built from 15 residues. Looked up from germline, CDR1 is SGHRS and CDR2 is YFSETQ. The CDR3 DNA sequence: TGCGCCAGCAGTTTTGACCAACCCGGCACAGATACGCAGTATTTT. It codes for CASSFDQPGTDTQYF. Using reference TRBV5-1 and TRBJ2-3 for the parts outside the CDR3, the full variable domain is KAGVTQTPRYLIKTRGQQVTLSCSPISGHRSVSWYQQTPGQGLQFLFEYFSETQRNKGNFPGRFSGRQFSNSRSEMNVSTLELGDSALYLCASSFDQPGTDTQYFGPGTRLTVL.

The sample holds many counts of this clonotype. This chain links TRBV5-1 with TRBJ1-1; D is undetermined. Deletions cut 0 bases from V and 0 bases from J, with 9 bases between. The germline V gene has CDR1 SGHRS and CDR2 YFSETQ. There are 15 residues in the CDR3. The CDR3 DNA sequence: TGCGCCAGCAGCTTGGGGACGGTCCTGAACACTGAAGCTTTCTTT. Translated, it gives CASSLGTVLNTEAFF.

This clonotype was observed at least ten times. CDR3 loop: CASSSTGGSGYTF. In DNA, the CDR3 is TGTGCCAGCAGCTCAACAGGGGGCAGTGGCTACACCTTC. The chain joins TRBV5-6 to TRBJ1-2, with 9 bases lining up with TRBD1. V lost 3 bases and J lost 7; bases outside the gene matches: 4. The CDR3 contains 13 residues. Germline CDR1 reads SGHDT; CDR2 reads YYEEEE.

This clonotype came up many times. The chain joins TRBV20-1 to TRBJ2-1, with 11 positions matching TRBD2. This CDR3 is 15 amino acids long. The germline gives CDR1 DFQATT, CDR2 SNEGSKA (reference sequence). V shed 7 bases and J 6 bases; nucleotides not matched to a gene: 11. The CDR3 nucleotides are TGCAGTGTTATCTCCCCCCTAGCGGGGGGCAATGAGCAGTTCTTC. As protein: CSVISPLAGGNEQFF.

This clonotype has more than one count but fewer than ten. The J gene is TRBJ2-7, the V gene TRBV7-2; possible D gene TRBD2, 5 bases. CDR1 SGHTA and CDR2 FQGNSA come from the germline V gene. The V and J ends lost 3 bases and 3 bases respectively, with 15 bases between them. The CDR3 is 15 amino acids. The CDR3 nucleotides are TGTGCCAGCAGCTTCCGGACTTCCAAAGGCTACGAGCAGTACTTC. The encoded protein is CASSFRTSKGYEQYF.

In this sample, this clonotype turned up many times. The rearrangement uses TRBV5-6 and TRBJ1-4; D is ambiguous. Trimming removed 0 bases at V and 8 bases at J, with 8 bases between. The germline CDR1 and CDR2 sequences are SGHDT and YYEEEE. The CDR3 consists of 13 residues. CDR3 residues: CASSLEGREKLFF. CDR3 DNA: TGTGCCAGCAGCTTGGAAGGGCGAGAAAAACTGTTTTTT.

Ten or more counts support this clonotype. This chain connects TRBV3-1 to TRBJ1-2; 9 nucleotides match TRBD1. Germline values: CDR1 LGHDT, CDR2 YNNKEL (reference sequence). With V trimmed by 1 base and J by 7 bases, 7 bases remained unmatched. The CDR3 runs 15 residues. CDR3 amino acids: CASSQVYRGQGGYTF. The CDR3 DNA reads as TGTGCCAGCAGCCAAGTGTACAGGGGGCAAGGTGGCTACACCTTC.

There are many counts of this clonotype. The CDR3 spells CAWSTGEKAFF. As DNA, the CDR3 is TGTGCCTGGAGTACGGGGGAGAAAGCTTTCTTT. The genes are TRBV30 and TRBJ1-1, with D perhaps matching TRBD1 (5 bases). The germline CDR1 and CDR2 sequences are GTSNPN and SVGIG (reference sequence). Trimming shortened V by 2 bases and J by 9 bases, and 10 bases separated the two germline ends. The CDR3 is 11 residues long.

This clonotype has ten or more counts. The chain has TRBV9 and TRBJ2-7; 9 nucleotides line up with TRBD1. Losses at the gene ends were 5 bases for V and 4 bases for J; bases not matched to a gene: 10. This CDR3 has 15 residues. Germline CDR1 SGDLS, CDR2 YYNGEE. The DNA for the CDR3 is TGTGCCAGCAGTTATGACCCAGGGACAGGGTACGAGCAGTACTTC. Translation: CASSYDPGTGYEQYF.

This clonotype was counted ten times or more. This may arise from a read error, as a much more abundant clone is one base away. The chain employs TRBV29-1 and TRBJ1-2, with unresolved D. Germline values: CDR1 SQVTM, CDR2 ANQGSEA. The CDR3 spans 14 residues. V lost 6 bases and J 8 bases, leaving 22 bases between the germline ends. The chain's CDR3 is CSVGRKESIGGYTF. The CDR3 DNA sequence: TGCAGCGTGGGCCGGAAAGAGTCGATCGGGGGCTACACCTTC.

Worth noting for this clonotype: Given a much more abundant clone one base away, this may be a read error. The J gene is TRBJ1-2, the V gene TRBV12-3 or TRBV12-4; D unclear. The CDR3 is made up of 14 amino acids. V lost 4 bases and J lost 8, with 17 bases in between. The CDR3 DNA follows: TGTGCCAGCAGTTCCGTGGGCAGGCCATGGGGCTACACCTTC. Its translation is CASSSVGRPWGYTF.